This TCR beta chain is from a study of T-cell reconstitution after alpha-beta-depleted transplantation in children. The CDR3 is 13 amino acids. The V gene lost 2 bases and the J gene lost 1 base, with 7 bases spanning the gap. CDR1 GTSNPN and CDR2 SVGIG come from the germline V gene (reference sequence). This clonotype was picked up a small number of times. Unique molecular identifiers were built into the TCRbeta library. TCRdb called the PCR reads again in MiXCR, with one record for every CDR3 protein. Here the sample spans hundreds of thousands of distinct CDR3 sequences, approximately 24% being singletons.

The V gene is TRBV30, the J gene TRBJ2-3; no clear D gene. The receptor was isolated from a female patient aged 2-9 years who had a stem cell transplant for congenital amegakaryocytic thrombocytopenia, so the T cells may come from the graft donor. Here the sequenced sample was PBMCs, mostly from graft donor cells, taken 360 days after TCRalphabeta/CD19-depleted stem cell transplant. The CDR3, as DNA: TGTGCCTGGAGTAAGGCCCGCACAGATACGCAGTATTTT. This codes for CAWSKARTDTQYF.